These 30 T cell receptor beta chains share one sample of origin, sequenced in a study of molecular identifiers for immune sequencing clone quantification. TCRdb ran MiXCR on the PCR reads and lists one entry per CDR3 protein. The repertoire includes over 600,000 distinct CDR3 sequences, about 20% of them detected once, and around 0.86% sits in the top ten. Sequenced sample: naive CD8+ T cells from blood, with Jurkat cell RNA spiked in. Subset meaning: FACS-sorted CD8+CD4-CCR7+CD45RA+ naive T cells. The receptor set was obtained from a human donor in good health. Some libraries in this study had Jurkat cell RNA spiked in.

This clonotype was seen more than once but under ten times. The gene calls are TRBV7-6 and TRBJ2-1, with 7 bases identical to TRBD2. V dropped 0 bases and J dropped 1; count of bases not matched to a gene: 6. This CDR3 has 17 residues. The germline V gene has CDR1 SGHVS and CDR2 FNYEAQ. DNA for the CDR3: TGTGCCAGCAGCTTAGCGCTAGGTAGCGGGTCCTACAATGAGCAGTTCTTC. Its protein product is CASSLALGSGSYNEQFF.

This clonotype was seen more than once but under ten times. Here the CDR3 DNA reads TGTGCCAGCAGCTCCGAGACAGGGGGAAACATTCAGTACTTC. Amino acids: CASSSETGGNIQYF. The V call is TRBV5-6, the J call TRBJ2-4; 9 positions match TRBD1. The V segment lost 3 bases and the J segment 6 bases; nucleotides outside the gene matches: 4. Germline CDR1 SGHDT, CDR2 YYEEEE. The length of the CDR3 is 14 residues.

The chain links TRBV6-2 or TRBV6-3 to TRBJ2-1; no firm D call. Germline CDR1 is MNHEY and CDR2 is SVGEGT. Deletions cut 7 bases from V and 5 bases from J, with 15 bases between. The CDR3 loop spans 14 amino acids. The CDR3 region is CASTRPRRDNEQFF. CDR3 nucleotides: TGTGCCAGCACCCGTCCCCGAAGGGACAATGAGCAGTTCTTC.

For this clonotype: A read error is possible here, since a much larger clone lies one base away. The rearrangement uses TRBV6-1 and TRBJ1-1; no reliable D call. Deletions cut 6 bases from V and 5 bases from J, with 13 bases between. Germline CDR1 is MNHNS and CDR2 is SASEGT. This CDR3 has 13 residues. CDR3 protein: CASSYTARTEAFF. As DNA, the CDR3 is TGTGCCAGCAGCTATACAGCGAGGACTGAAGCTTTCTTT.

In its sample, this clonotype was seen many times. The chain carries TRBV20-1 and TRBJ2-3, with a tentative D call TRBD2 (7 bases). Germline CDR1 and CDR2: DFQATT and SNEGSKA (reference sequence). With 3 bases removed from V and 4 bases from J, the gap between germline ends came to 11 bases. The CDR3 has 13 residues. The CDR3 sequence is CSASVGGPDTQYF. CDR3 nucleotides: TGCAGTGCTAGTGTCGGGGGGCCAGATACGCAGTATTTT.

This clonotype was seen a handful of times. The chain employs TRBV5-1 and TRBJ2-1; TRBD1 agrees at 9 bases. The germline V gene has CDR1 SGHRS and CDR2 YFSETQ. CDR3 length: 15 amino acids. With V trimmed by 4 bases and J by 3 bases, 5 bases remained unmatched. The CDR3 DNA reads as TGCGCCAGCAGCACCACAGGGGGCCTCTACAATGAGCAGTTCTTC. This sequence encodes CASSTTGGLYNEQFF.

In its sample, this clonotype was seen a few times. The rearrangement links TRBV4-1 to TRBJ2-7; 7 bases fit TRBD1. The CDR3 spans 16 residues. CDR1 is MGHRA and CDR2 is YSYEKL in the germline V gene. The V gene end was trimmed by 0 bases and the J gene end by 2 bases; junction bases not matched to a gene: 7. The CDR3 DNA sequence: TGCGCCAGCAGCCAAGATCTGGCAGGGGGAACCTACGAGCAGTACTTC. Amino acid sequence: CASSQDLAGGTYEQYF.

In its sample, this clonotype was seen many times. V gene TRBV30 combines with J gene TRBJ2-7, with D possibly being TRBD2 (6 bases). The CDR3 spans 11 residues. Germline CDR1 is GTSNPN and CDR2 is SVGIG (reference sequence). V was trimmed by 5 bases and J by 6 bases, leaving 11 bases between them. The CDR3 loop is CAWDRDSEQYF. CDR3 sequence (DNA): TGTGCCTGGGACCGGGACTCCGAGCAGTACTTC.

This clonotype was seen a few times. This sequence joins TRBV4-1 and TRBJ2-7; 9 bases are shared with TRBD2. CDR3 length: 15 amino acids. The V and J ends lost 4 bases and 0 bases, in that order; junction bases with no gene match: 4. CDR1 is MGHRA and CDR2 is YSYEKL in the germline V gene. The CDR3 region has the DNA TGCGCCAGCAGCCTGCGGGAGGGTAGCTCCTACGAGCAGTACTTC. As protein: CASSLREGSSYEQYF.

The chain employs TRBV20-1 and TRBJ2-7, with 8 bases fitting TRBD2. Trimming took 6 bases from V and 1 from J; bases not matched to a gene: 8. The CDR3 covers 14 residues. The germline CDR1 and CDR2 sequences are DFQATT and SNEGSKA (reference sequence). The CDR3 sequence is CSATHSGESYEQYF. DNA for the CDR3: TGCAGTGCCACCCATAGCGGGGAATCCTACGAGCAGTACTTC.

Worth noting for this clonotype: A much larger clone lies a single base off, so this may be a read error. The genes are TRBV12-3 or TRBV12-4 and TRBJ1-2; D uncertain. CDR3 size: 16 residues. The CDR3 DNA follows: TGTGCCAGCAGTTTTGGGTTTAGTCCCGCGAACTATAGCTACACCTTC. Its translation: CASSFGFSPANYSYTF.

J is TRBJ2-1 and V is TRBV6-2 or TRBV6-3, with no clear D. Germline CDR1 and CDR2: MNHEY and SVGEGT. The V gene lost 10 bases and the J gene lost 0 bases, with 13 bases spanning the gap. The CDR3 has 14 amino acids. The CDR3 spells CANQTSSSYNEQFF. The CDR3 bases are TGTGCCAACCAGACATCGAGCTCCTACAATGAGCAGTTCTTC.

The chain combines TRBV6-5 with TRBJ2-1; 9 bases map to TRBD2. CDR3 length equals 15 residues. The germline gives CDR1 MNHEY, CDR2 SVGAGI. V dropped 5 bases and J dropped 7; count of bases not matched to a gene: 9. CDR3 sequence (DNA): TGTGCCAGCAGTGCCCTAGCGGGAAACCTAAATGAGCAGTTCTTC. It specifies CASSALAGNLNEQFF.

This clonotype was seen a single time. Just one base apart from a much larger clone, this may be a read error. The CDR3 DNA sequence: TGTGCCAGCAGTCTTGTTTCTTATCCGGTCGGGGGTGAAAAACTGTTTTTT. Translated: CASSLVSYPVGGEKLFF. The chain recombines TRBV12-3 or TRBV12-4 with TRBJ1-4; perhaps TRBD1 as D (5 bases). V was shortened by 5 bases and J by 7 bases, with 23 bases between the two germline ends. The CDR3 sequence is 17 residues long.

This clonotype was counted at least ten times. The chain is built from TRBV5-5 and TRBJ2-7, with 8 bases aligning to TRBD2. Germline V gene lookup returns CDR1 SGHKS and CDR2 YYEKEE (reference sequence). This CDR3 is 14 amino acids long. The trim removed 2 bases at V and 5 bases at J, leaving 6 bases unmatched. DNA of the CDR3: TGTGCCAGCAGCTTTCGACTAGCGACGGACGAGCAGTACTTC. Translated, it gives CASSFRLATDEQYF.

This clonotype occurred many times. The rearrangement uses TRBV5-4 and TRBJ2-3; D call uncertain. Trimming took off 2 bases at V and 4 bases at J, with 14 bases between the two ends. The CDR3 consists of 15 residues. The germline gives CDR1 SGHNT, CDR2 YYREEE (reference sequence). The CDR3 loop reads CASSFFVSGADTQYF. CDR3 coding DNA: TGTGCCAGCAGCTTCTTTGTGTCCGGCGCAGATACGCAGTATTTT. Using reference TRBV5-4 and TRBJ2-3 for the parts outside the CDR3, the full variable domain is ETGVTQSPTHLIKTRGQQVTLRCSSQSGHNTVSWYQQALGQGPQFIFQYYREEENGRGNFPPRFSGLQFPNYSSELNVNALELDDSALYLCASSFFVSGADTQYFGPGTRLTVL.

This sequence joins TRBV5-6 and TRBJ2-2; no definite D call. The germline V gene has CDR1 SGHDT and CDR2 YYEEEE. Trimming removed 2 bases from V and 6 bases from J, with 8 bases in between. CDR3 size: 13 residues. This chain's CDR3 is CASSFVRAGELFF. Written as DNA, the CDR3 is TGTGCCAGCAGCTTTGTGCGTGCCGGGGAGCTGTTTTTT.

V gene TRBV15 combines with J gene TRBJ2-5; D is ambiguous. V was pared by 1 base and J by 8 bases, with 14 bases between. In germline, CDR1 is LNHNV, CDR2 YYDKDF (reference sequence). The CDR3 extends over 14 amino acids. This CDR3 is CATSRGIEGPTQYF. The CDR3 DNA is TGTGCCACCAGCAGAGGGATTGAAGGCCCAACCCAGTACTTC.

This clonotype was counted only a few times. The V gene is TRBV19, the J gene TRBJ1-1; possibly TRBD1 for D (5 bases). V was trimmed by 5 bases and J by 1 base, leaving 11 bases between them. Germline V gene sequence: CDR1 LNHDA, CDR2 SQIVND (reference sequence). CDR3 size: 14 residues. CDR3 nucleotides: TGTGCCAGTAGTGGGGGGGGATCGAACACTGAAGCTTTCTTT. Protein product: CASSGGGSNTEAFF.

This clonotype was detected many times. The CDR3 DNA is TGTGCCAGCGCGCTAGCGGGGGGCGCAGATACGCAGTATTTT. Its translation: CASALAGGADTQYF. The chain combines TRBV6-2 or TRBV6-3 with TRBJ2-3, with 11 positions matching TRBD2. Trimming cost V 8 bases and J 4 bases; bases outside gene matches: 5. This CDR3 comprises 14 residues. Germline V gene data show CDR1 as MNHEY and CDR2 as SVGEGT.

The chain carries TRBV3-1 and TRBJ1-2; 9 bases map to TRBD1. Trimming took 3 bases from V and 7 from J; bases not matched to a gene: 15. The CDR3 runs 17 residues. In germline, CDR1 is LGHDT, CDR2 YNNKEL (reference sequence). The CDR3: CASSQGQGNIGYCGYTF. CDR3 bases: TGTGCCAGCAGCCAGGGACAGGGCAATATAGGTTACTGTGGCTACACCTTC.

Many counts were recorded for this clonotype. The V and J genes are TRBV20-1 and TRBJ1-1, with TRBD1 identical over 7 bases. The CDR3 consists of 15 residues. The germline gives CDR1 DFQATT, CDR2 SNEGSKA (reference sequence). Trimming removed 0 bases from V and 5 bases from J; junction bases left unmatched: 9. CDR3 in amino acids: CSARDRPRGQTEAFF. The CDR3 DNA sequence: TGCAGTGCTAGAGATCGCCCAAGGGGGCAAACTGAAGCTTTCTTT.

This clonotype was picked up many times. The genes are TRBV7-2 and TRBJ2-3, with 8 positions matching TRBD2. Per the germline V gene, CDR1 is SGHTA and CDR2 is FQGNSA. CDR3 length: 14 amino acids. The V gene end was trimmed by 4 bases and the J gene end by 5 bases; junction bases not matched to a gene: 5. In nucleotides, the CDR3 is TGTGCCAGCAGCTCGGGACTAGAAATAGATACGCAGTATTTT. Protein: CASSSGLEIDTQYF.

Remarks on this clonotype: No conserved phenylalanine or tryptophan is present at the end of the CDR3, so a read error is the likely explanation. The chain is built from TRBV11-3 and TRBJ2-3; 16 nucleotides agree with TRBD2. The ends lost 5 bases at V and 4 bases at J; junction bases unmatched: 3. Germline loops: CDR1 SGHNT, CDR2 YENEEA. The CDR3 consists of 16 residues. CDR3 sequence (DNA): TGTGCCAGCAGCGGGACTAGCGGGGGGGCTCCAGATACGCAGTATTCT. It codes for CASSGTSGGAPDTQYS.

CDR3 sequence (DNA): TGCAGTGCTAGAGGTTACGGGACTAGCGGGGGTTACAATGAGCAGTTCTTC. Residues: CSARGYGTSGGYNEQFF. V gene TRBV20-1 combines with J gene TRBJ2-1, with 14 bases lining up with TRBD2. Trimming cost V 1 base and J 4 bases; bases outside gene matches: 6. CDR1 and CDR2 (germline): DFQATT, SNEGSKA (reference sequence). CDR3 length equals 17 residues.

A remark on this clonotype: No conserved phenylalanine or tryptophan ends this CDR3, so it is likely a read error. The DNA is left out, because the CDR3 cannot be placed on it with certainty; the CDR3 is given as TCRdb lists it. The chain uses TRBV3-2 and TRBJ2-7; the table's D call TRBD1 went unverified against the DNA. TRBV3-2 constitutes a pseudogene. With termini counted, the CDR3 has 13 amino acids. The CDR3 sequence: CAAPGTSTYEQYS.

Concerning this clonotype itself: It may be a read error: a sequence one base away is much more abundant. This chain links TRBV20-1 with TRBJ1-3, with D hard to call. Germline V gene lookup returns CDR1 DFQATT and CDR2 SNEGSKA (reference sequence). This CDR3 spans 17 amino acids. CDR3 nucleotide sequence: TGCAGTGCTAGAGAGGCGCGGACGGATCGGTCTGGAAGCACCATATATTTT. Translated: CSAREARTDRSGSTIYF.

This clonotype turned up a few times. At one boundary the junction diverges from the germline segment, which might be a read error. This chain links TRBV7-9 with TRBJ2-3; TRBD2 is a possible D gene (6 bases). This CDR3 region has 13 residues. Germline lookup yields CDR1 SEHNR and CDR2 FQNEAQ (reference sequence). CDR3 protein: CASSLTSTDTRYF. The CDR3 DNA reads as TGTGCCAGCAGCCTCACTAGCACAGATACGCGGTATTTT.

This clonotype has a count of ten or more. CDR3 in amino acids: CASRTPGQGYGEQYF. CDR3 nucleotide sequence: TGTGCCAGTCGAACCCCGGGACAGGGTTACGGCGAGCAGTACTTC. The J gene is TRBJ2-7, the V gene TRBV19; 9 bases line up with TRBD1. The CDR3 has 15 residues. Germline assignment: CDR1 LNHDA and CDR2 SQIVND (reference sequence). With 8 bases clipped from V and 6 bases from J, the junction kept 14 bases outside the gene matches.

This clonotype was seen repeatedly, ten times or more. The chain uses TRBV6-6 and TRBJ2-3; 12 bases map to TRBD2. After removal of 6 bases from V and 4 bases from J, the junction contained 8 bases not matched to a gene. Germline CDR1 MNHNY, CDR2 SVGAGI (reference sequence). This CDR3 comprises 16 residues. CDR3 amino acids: CASSGTSGRLADTQYF. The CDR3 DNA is TGTGCCAGCAGCGGGACTAGCGGGCGGTTGGCAGATACGCAGTATTTT.